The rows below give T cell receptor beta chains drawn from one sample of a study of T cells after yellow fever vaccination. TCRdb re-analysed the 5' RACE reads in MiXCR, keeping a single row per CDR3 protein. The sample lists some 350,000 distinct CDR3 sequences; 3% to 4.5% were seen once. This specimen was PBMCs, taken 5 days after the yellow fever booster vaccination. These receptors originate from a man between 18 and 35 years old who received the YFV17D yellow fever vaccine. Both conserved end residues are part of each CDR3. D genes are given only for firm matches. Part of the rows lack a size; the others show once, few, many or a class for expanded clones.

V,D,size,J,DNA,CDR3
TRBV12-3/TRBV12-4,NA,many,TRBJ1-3,TGTGCCAGCACTGAGTACAACACCATATATTTT,CASTEYNTIYF
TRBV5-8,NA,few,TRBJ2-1,TGTGCCGGCGGTCTTGGGTACGATGAGCAGTTCTTC,CAGGLGYDEQFF
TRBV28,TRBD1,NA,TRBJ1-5,TGTGCCAGCAGTTTACTTCAGGGGGTAAATCAGCCCCAGCATTTT,CASSLLQGVNQPQHF
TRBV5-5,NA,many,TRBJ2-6,TGTGCCAGCAGCTTGCCCCATTCTGGGGCCAACGTCCTGACTTTC,CASSLPHSGANVLTF
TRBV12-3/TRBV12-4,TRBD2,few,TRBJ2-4,TGTGCCAGCAGTTTATCAGGGCGGGGGGCGGCCAAAAACATTCAGTACTTC,CASSLSGRGAAKNIQYF
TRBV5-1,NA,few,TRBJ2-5,TGCGCCAGCACCCCGGGACGGCAGTACCAAGAGACCCAGTACTTC,CASTPGRQYQETQYF
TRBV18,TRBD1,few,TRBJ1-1,TGTGCCAGCAGGCCGTCAGGACAGGGGGCGCGGGAAGCTTTCTTT,CASRPSGQGAREAFF
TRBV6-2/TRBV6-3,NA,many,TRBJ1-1,TGTGCCAGCAGTTCCCTAAAGGGTTCTTTTATGAACACTGAAGCTTTCTTT,CASSSLKGSFMNTEAFF
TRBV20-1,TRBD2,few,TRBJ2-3,TGCAGTGCTACACGGCGGGGGATGTCCACAGATACGCAGTATTTT,CSATRRGMSTDTQYF
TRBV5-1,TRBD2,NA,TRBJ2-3,TGCGCCAGCAGCTCGTCAACCGGGACTAGCGGCGGGGCAGATACGCAGTATTTT,CASSSSTGTSGGADTQYF
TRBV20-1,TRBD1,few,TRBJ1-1,TGCAGTGCTAGAGGCGGACAGGGCAGAACTGAAGCTTTCTTT,CSARGGQGRTEAFF
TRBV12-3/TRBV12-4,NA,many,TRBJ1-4,TGTGCCAGCCACTCCGGAGGGCAGAGGATTAATGAAAAACTGTTTTTT,CASHSGGQRINEKLFF
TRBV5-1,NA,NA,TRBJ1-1,TGCGCCAGCAGCTTGGACGTGGGTACTGAAGCTTTCTTT,CASSLDVGTEAFF
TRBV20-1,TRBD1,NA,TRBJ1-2,TGCAGTGCTAGAGATCCGGGACAGGGGTCCTATGGCTACACCTTC,CSARDPGQGSYGYTF
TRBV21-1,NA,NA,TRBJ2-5,TGTGCCAGCAGCACCCGATACAGCGCCAGGGGGAAGACCCAGTACTTC,CASSTRYSARGKTQYF
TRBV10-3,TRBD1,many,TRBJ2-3,TGTGCCATCAGTGGGGGGACAGCGAGCACAGATACGCAGTATTTT,CAISGGTASTDTQYF
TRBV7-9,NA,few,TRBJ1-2,TGTGCCAGCAGCCCCAGACAGGCGGACCCTAATGGCTACACCTTC,CASSPRQADPNGYTF
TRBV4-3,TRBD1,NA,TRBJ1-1,TGCGCCAGCAGCCAAGACCCTACAGGGGGTAACACTGAAGCTTTCTTT,CASSQDPTGGNTEAFF
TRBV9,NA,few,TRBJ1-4,TGTGCCAGCAGCGTTGGCTCCTGGTCAGCTAATGAAAAACTGTTTTTT,CASSVGSWSANEKLFF
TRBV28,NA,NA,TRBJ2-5,TGTGCCAGCGCCAGGGGGGGGTCCCAAGAGACCCAGTACTTC,CASARGGSQETQYF
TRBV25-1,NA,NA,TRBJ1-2,TGTGCCAGCAGTGCAGACGTCAACTATGGCTACACCTTC,CASSADVNYGYTF
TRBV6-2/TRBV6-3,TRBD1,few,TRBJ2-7,TGTGCCAGCAGTCCTCACAACCGGGACAGGGGAAGCAACGAGCAGTACTTC,CASSPHNRDRGSNEQYF
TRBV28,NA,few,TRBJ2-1,TGTGCCAGCAAGGCTGGAGGTCTGGGGGAGCAGTTCTTC,CASKAGGLGEQFF
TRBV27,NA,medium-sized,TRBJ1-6,TGTGCCACGGGGGGGAAAGCCTCCTATAATTCACCCCTCCACTTT,CATGGKASYNSPLHF
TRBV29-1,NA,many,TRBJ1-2,TGCAGCGTTGATATCGGGGGCCCTGGGGGCTACACCTTC,CSVDIGGPGGYTF
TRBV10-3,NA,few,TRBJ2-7,TGTGCCATCAAGGGGGTAGCGGAATACGAGCAGTACTTC,CAIKGVAEYEQYF
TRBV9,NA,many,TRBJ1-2,TGTGCCAGCAGCGCAGAGTATGGCTACACCTTC,CASSAEYGYTF
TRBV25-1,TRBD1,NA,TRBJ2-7,TGTGCCAGCGGGAGACAGGGCCCCTACGAGCAGTACTTC,CASGRQGPYEQYF
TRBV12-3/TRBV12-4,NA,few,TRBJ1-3,TGTGCCAGCAGCGAAGGACAGAGAAACACCATATATTTT,CASSEGQRNTIYF